This T cell receptor beta chain was documented in a study of breast tumors, draining lymph nodes, adjacent tissues. Study-level points and caveats: The lymph node origin of tumor T cells was framed as consistent with a hypothesis, not demonstrated. Tumors had less TCR diversity than lymph nodes, more than nontumor tissue. Luminal-like breast cancer showed significantly higher tumor–nontumor repertoire similarity than basal-like. The data were judged consistent with most tumor T cells coming from lymph node and expanding in tumor.

Many counts were recorded for this clonotype. The antigen is undetermined. The lymph nodes were axillary draining lymph nodes from breast cancer patients. Each CDR3 protein gets one entry after TCRdb re-called the multiplex PCR reads with MiXCR. This table has around 150,000 distinct CDR3 sequences, around 24% appearing once. Germline V lookup: CDR1 SGHTA, CDR2 FQGNSA. V was clipped by 5 bases and J by 1 base, with 13 bases between them. CDR3 length: 15 residues. Sequencing input: axillary lymph node tissue. This receptor was identified in a female donor with breast cancer. Some clones in this sample may be carry-over from other donors' samples. V gene TRBV7-2 combines with J gene TRBJ2-3, with D tentatively TRBD1 (6 bases). DNA for the CDR3: TGTGCCAGCAGCCCCCTAGGACAGCGCACAGATACGCAGTATTTT. Protein sequence: CASSPLGQRTDTQYF.